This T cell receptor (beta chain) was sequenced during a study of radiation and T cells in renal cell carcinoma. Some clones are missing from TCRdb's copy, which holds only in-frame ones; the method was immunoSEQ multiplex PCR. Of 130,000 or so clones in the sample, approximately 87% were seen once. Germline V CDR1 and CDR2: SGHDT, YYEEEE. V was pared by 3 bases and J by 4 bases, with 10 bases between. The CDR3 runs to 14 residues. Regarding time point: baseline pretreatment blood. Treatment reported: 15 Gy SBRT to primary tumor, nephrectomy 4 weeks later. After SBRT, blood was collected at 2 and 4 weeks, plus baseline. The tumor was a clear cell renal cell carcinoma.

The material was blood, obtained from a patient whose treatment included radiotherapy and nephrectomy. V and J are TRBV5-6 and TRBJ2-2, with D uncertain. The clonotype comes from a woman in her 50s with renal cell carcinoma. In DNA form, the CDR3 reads TGTGCCAGCAGCTGGTTGTTGGCCACCGGGGAGCTGTTTTTT. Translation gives CASSWLLATGELFF.